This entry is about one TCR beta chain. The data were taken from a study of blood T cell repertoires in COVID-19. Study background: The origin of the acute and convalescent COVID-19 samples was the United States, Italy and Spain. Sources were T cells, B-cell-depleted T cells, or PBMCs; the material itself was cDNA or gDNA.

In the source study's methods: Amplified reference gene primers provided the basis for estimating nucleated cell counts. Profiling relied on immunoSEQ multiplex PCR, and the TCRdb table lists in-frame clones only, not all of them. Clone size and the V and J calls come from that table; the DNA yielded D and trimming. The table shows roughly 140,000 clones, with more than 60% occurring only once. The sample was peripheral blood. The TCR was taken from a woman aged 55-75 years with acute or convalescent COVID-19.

This chain's CDR3 is CASSRKRGLRETQYF. CDR3 nucleotides: TGTGCCAGCAGCCGGAAGCGGGGGTTGCGAGAGACCCAGTACTTC. This rearrangement joins TRBV6-5 to TRBJ2-5; TRBD2 agrees at 8 bases. Germline V CDR1 and CDR2: MNHEY, SVGAGI. Unmatched junction bases numbered 10, after V lost 6 bases and J lost 4 bases. The CDR3 totals 15 residues.